The 24 T cell receptor beta chains reported below all come from one sample, sequenced in a study of blood T cell repertoires in COVID-19. The protocol was immunoSEQ multiplex PCR, while the TCRdb copy is restricted to in-frame clones and leaves out a portion. Among roughly 210,000 clones listed, 80% to 90% were seen once. Specimen: peripheral blood. These receptors were obtained from a woman aged 80 or over with COVID-19, enrolled during active disease.

The CDR3 spells CASSLDGGSYNEQFF. CDR3 DNA: TGTGCCAGCAGCTTAGACGGGGGCTCCTACAATGAGCAGTTCTTC. This sequence joins TRBV7-2 and TRBJ2-1, with D possibly being TRBD2 (6 bases). The V end lost 1 base, the J end lost 0 bases, and 7 bases lay between the germline ends. The CDR3 extends over 15 amino acids. Germline values: CDR1 SGHTA, CDR2 FQGNSA. The full variable domain, rest sourced from reference TRBV7-2 and TRBJ2-1, is GAGVSQSPSNKVTEKGKDVELRCDPISGHTALYWYRQSLGQGLEFLIYFQGNSAPDKSGLPSDRFSAERTGGSVSTLTIQRTQQEDSAVYLCASSLDGGSYNEQFFGPGTRLTVL.

The V call is TRBV6-5, the J call TRBJ2-7; 9 bases map to TRBD1. There are 16 residues in the CDR3. With 4 bases clipped from V and 4 bases from J, the junction kept 11 bases outside the gene matches. The germline gives CDR1 MNHEY, CDR2 SVGAGI. In DNA, the CDR3 is TGTGCCAGCAGTTCAACGGGGACAGGGTCTCCATACGAGCAGTACGTC. Translating gives CASSSTGTGSPYEQYV.

This clone came up a few times. V is TRBV5-4 and J is TRBJ1-2; TRBD1 is a possible D gene (6 bases). V lost 5 bases and J lost 7, with 18 bases in between. The V gene's germline CDR1 is SGHNT and CDR2 YYREEE (reference sequence). This CDR3 region has 14 residues. Here the CDR3 reads CASSFAMDSPGYTF. The CDR3 region has the DNA TGTGCCAGCAGTTTCGCTATGGACAGCCCTGGCTACACCTTC. The whole variable domain, remainder taken from reference TRBV5-4 and TRBJ1-2, is ETGVTQSPTHLIKTRGQQVTLRCSSQSGHNTVSWYQQALGQGPQFIFQYYREEENGRGNFPPRFSGLQFPNYSSELNVNALELDDSALYLCASSFAMDSPGYTFGSGTRLTVV.

CDR3 protein: CASRDETGRTEAFF. CDR3 DNA: TGTGCCAGCAGAGACGAGACAGGGAGAACTGAAGCTTTCTTT. This rearrangement joins TRBV6-5 to TRBJ1-1, with 7 bases aligning to TRBD1. With V trimmed by 6 bases and J by 5 bases, 9 bases remained unmatched. The germline gives CDR1 MNHEY, CDR2 SVGAGI. The CDR3 extends over 14 amino acids.

CDR3 coding DNA: TGTGCCAGCAGCACAGGGGTTTTAGGCGAGCAGTACTTC. Amino acid sequence: CASSTGVLGEQYF. V and J are TRBV12-3 or TRBV12-4 and TRBJ2-7; 7 positions match TRBD1. The CDR3 has 13 amino acids. V lost 6 bases to trimming and J lost 6 bases; unmatched junction nucleotides: 8.

CDR3 DNA sequence: TGTGCCAGCAGGGGGGGAAGCACAGATACGCAGTATTTT. This gives the protein CASRGGSTDTQYF. This chain joins TRBV3-1 (or the pseudogene TRBV3-2) and TRBJ2-3; a possible D gene is TRBD2 (6 bases). V was shortened by 6 bases and J by 0 bases, with 7 bases between the two germline ends. CDR1 and CDR2 from the germline V gene are LGHDT and YNNKEL (reference sequence). The CDR3 spans 13 residues.

The V gene is TRBV5-1, the J gene TRBJ1-3; 12 positions agree with TRBD1. CDR1 SGHRS and CDR2 YFSETQ come from the germline V gene. With V trimmed by 9 bases and J by 4 bases, 11 bases remained unmatched. The CDR3 is made up of 16 amino acids. The CDR3, as DNA: TGCGCCACCTCCCCGGGACAGGGGGCTTCAGGAAACACCATATATTTT. This gives the protein CATSPGQGASGNTIYF.

The rearrangement joins TRBV27 to TRBJ1-6; D is unclear. The CDR3 length is 14 residues. Trimming removed 4 bases from V and 7 bases from J, with 11 bases in between. Looked up from germline, CDR1 is MNHEY and CDR2 is SMNVEV (reference sequence). The CDR3 reads CASSSTEFNSPLHF. The CDR3 DNA sequence: TGTGCCAGCAGTTCCACAGAATTCAATTCACCCCTCCACTTT.

V is TRBV23-1 and J is TRBJ2-3; D is ambiguous. TRBV23-1 is given ORF status, its function remaining uncertain. The V end was cut by 5 bases, the J end by 3 bases, with 12 bases between. CDR3 length equals 14 residues. CDR3 nucleotides: TGCGCCAGCAGTTTTGGCAGATTTACAGATACGCAGTATTTT. Amino acids: CASSFGRFTDTQYF.

In its sample, this clone was seen a few times. The rearrangement uses TRBV7-9 and TRBJ2-3; D remains unclear. This CDR3 is 11 amino acids long. Germline assignment: CDR1 SEHNR and CDR2 FQNEAQ (reference sequence). V lost 6 bases to trimming and J lost 6 bases, with 7 bases between them. DNA for the CDR3: TGTGCCAGCAGTTTCTCGGATACGCAGTATTTT. Translated, it gives CASSFSDTQYF.

V and J are TRBV18 and TRBJ1-6; 7 bases agree with TRBD1. The CDR3 is 15 residues long. V lost 3 bases, J lost 7 bases, and 6 bases stayed unmatched. CDR1 and CDR2 from the germline V gene are KGHSH and LQKENI. CDR3 bases: TGTGCCAGCTCACCGGGACAGATAGGAAATTCACCCCTCCACTTT. Translation: CASSPGQIGNSPLHF.

The CDR3 DNA is TGTGCCATCAGTGAGTCGGCCGGGACAGGGGGTCCCACCCAGTACTTC. Its protein is CAISESAGTGGPTQYF. This sequence joins TRBV10-3 and TRBJ2-5; TRBD1 aligns across 11 bases. J gave up 8 bases and V 0 bases, and 8 bases lay outside the gene matches. The CDR3 has 16 amino acids. Germline CDR1 reads ENHRY; CDR2 reads SYGVKD.

The rearrangement links TRBV7-9 to TRBJ1-5; 9 bases fit TRBD1. The J segment lost 5 bases and the V segment lost 5 bases, leaving 13 bases of the junction unmatched. There are 17 residues in the CDR3. Germline V gene sequence: CDR1 SEHNR, CDR2 FQNEAQ (reference sequence). The CDR3 bases are TGTGCCAGCAGCATCTGGACAGGGGAGGGGTCGCATCAGCCCCAGCATTTT. Protein product: CASSIWTGEGSHQPQHF.

This chain joins TRBV30 and TRBJ1-1; no clear D. The germline V gene encodes CDR1 GTSNPN and CDR2 SVGIG (reference sequence). The CDR3 runs 14 residues. V lost 2 bases to trimming and J lost 5 bases, with 15 bases between them. The CDR3 coding sequence is TGTGCCTGGAGTCCCGGCAGGTACTTTACTGAAGCTTTCTTT. This sequence encodes CAWSPGRYFTEAFF.

The CDR3 loop reads CASSGSLAGAPASTDTQYF. CDR3 DNA sequence: TGTGCCAGCAGTGGAAGTCTAGCGGGGGCTCCCGCCTCCACAGATACGCAGTATTTT. The V and J genes are TRBV6-4 and TRBJ2-3, with TRBD2 identical over 10 bases. The CDR3 spans 19 residues. The V segment lost 4 bases and the J segment 2 bases; nucleotides outside the gene matches: 15. CDR1 and CDR2 (germline): MRHNA, SNTAGT.

CDR3 amino acids: CASSPFQGSYGYTF. CDR3 coding DNA: TGTGCCAGCAGCCCTTTCCAGGGAAGCTATGGCTACACCTTC. J is TRBJ1-2 and V is TRBV2; weak D call: TRBD1 (5 bases). Per the germline V gene, CDR1 is SNHLY and CDR2 is FYNNEI. The CDR3 has 14 amino acids. The V end lost 6 bases, the J end lost 4 bases, and 15 bases lay between the germline ends.

This chain links TRBV10-3 with TRBJ2-7, with D maybe TRBD2 (5 bases). The germline CDR1 and CDR2 sequences are ENHRY and SYGVKD. The CDR3 runs 14 residues. The germline V and J ends were trimmed by 11 bases and 0 bases, with 17 bases remaining between them. CDR3 coding DNA: TGTGCCGCCAATGCGGGCGGAAGCTCCTACGAGCAGTACTTC. Translation: CAANAGGSSYEQYF.

This clone has a single count. The chain employs TRBV10-3 and TRBJ1-4; TRBD1 is a possible D gene (5 bases). Trimming left V 6 bases short and J 12 bases short, with 26 bases between. This CDR3 comprises 16 residues. CDR1 is ENHRY, CDR2 SYGVKD, per germline. CDR3 loop: CAIRPSTAPQATELFF. As DNA, the CDR3 is TGTGCCATCAGGCCATCGACGGCCCCACAGGCGACGGAACTGTTTTTT.

The rearrangement links TRBV5-1 to TRBJ1-2; D unresolved. The V end was cut by 8 bases, the J end by 3 bases, with 8 bases between. This CDR3 is 11 amino acids long. Germline V gene sequence: CDR1 SGHRS, CDR2 YFSETQ. The CDR3 bases are TGCGCCAGTCCCCGAGACTATGGCTACACCTTC. This translates into CASPRDYGYTF.

This clone was counted between two and nine times. V usage is TRBV19 and J usage is TRBJ2-1; TRBD2 agrees at 9 bases. V lost 3 bases, J lost 7 bases, and 7 bases stayed unmatched. The length of the CDR3 is 15 residues. CDR1 and CDR2 from the germline V gene are LNHDA and SQIVND (reference sequence). DNA for the CDR3: TGTGCCAGTAGTATCTCCTGGGCGGGGGGGAATGAGCAGTTCTTC. It codes for CASSISWAGGNEQFF.

V is TRBV5-1 and J is TRBJ2-1, with D perhaps matching TRBD1 (6 bases). The germline gives CDR1 SGHRS, CDR2 YFSETQ. Trimming pared 1 base from V and 5 bases from J, leaving 16 bases between. The CDR3 contains 16 residues. The CDR3 here is CASSLSRQGMDNEQFF. The CDR3, as DNA: TGCGCCAGCAGCTTGAGTCGGCAGGGGATGGACAATGAGCAGTTCTTC.

The V gene is TRBV9, the J gene TRBJ1-6; TRBD1 might be the D (6 bases). The CDR3 runs 14 residues. The germline gives CDR1 SGDLS, CDR2 YYNGEE. Trimming removed 0 bases from V and 10 bases from J, with 11 bases in between. The CDR3 sequence: CASSVGGGESPLHF. As DNA, the CDR3 is TGTGCCAGCAGCGTAGGAGGGGGAGAGTCACCCCTCCACTTT.

The chain combines TRBV19 with TRBJ2-1; perhaps TRBD1 as D (5 bases). CDR1 LNHDA and CDR2 SQIVND come from the germline V gene (reference sequence). V lost 4 bases and J 0 bases, leaving 13 bases between the germline ends. This CDR3 spans 16 amino acids. Written as DNA, the CDR3 is TGTGCCAGTAGTACCCGACAGTCCGCCTCCTACAATGAGCAGTTCTTC. This encodes CASSTRQSASYNEQFF.

The chain uses TRBV4-1 and TRBJ2-1, with 9 bases aligning to TRBD1. This CDR3 is 17 amino acids long. CDR1 and CDR2 from the germline V gene are MGHRA and YSYEKL. Trimming at V came to 0 bases and at J to 3 bases, leaving 6 bases not matched to a gene. In DNA, the CDR3 is TGCGCCAGCAGCCAAGAATGGGACAGGGCTATCTACAATGAGCAGTTCTTC. This codes for CASSQEWDRAIYNEQFF.